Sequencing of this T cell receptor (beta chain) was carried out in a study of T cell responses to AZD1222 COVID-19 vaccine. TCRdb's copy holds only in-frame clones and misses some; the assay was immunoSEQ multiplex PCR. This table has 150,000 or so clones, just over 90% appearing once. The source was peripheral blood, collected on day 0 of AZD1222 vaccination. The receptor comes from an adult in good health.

The CDR3 reads CASLRTSGRNEQFF. CDR3 in DNA: TGTGCCAGCCTGCGAACTAGCGGGAGAAATGAGCAGTTCTTC. V usage is TRBV11-2 and J usage is TRBJ2-1, with TRBD2 identical over 11 bases. This CDR3 spans 14 amino acids. The germline gives CDR1 SGHAT, CDR2 FQNNGV. The V gene end was trimmed by 8 bases and the J gene end by 7 bases; junction bases not matched to a gene: 7.